The T cell receptor beta chain under discussion was sequenced for a study of T-cell memory formation after mild COVID-19. Study-level information: In these data, TCR clusters were largely donor specific. Findings and caveats of the study: The study found balanced CD4/CD8 in clones contracting day 15 to 85 and a CD4+ lean in later expanders. Contracting CD4+ clones lay largely in CM and EM, with CD8+ ones residing in EMRA. Cross-reactive memory seemingly joined, as some responding clones were found in pre-infection memory.

Each CDR3 protein is one row after TCRdb ran MiXCR on the 5' RACE reads. The sample has approximately 430,000 distinct CDR3 sequences; under 25% are singletons. About this clonotype itself: No antigen is known for it.

CDR1 and CDR2 (germline): MNHEY, SMNVEV (reference sequence). With V trimmed by 3 bases and J by 4 bases, 1 base remained unmatched. The CDR3 has 14 residues. The V call is TRBV27, the J call TRBJ2-3; TRBD2 agrees at 10 bases. Sequenced input: PBMCs or a T cell subset sorted from them (not recorded which). This TCR derives from an adult woman who had mild COVID-19 (a few samples of this study predate the infection). Cell type and time point are not known. CDR3: CASSFLAGADTQYF. The CDR3 DNA reads as TGTGCCAGCAGTTTCCTAGCGGGAGCAGATACGCAGTATTTT.